The present entry profiles one TCR beta chain with its context. After removal of 6 bases from V and 5 bases from J, the junction contained 13 bases not matched to a gene. Germline CDR1 reads MDHEN; CDR2 reads SYDVKM. This CDR3 region has 16 residues. Prior to DNA extraction, the samples held about 1-11 million cryopreserved PBMC. Researchers ran immunoSEQ v3.0 at survey level. Produced via immunoSEQ multiplex PCR; TCRdb's table is partial and in-frame only. The sample carries tens of thousands of clones, over 80% recorded once. This sample stems from a study of long-term antiretroviral therapy in people with HIV.

This specimen consisted of unsorted PBMCs, obtained 1.5 years after starting antiretroviral therapy. The sequence derives from a man between 18 and 35 years old with HIV. The genes are TRBV28 and TRBJ2-7; 10 positions agree with TRBD2. The CDR3 is CASRNLPGLASDEQYF. CDR3 nucleotide sequence: TGTGCCAGCAGAAACCTTCCGGGACTAGCGTCCGACGAGCAGTACTTC. Full variable domain (outside the CDR3, taken from reference TRBV28 and TRBJ2-7): DVKVTQSSRYLVKRTGEKVFLECVQDMDHENMFWYRQDPGLGLRLIYFSYDVKMKEKGDIPEGYSVSREKKERFSLILESASTNQTSMYLCASRNLPGLASDEQYFGPGTRLTVT.